Below are 11 T cell receptor beta chains sequenced from a single sample in a study of T cell responses to AZD1222 COVID-19 vaccine. Data came from immunoSEQ multiplex PCR; TCRdb stores just in-frame clones and leaves some out. The data hold about 140,000 clones, with 75% to 90% observed a single time. The sequencing here drew on peripheral blood, taken on day 0 of AZD1222 vaccination. These receptors were collected from an adult in good health.

The V gene is TRBV16, the J gene TRBJ1-1; D is possibly TRBD1 (6 bases). The CDR3 runs to 14 residues. Germline lookup yields CDR1 KGHSY and CDR2 FQNENV. Between the trimmed V and J ends, which lost 7 bases and 3 bases, there was a span of 15 bases. In DNA form, the CDR3 reads TGTGCCAGCAACCACCGCTACAGGGACACTGAAGCTTTCTTT. Protein product: CASNHRYRDTEAFF.

V is TRBV13 and J is TRBJ2-1, with 7 bases aligning to TRBD1. Germline assignment: CDR1 PRHDT and CDR2 FYEKMQ (reference sequence). Germline trimming cut 4 bases from V and 11 bases from J; bases unmatched to any gene: 14. The CDR3 is 15 amino acids. In DNA, the CDR3 is TGTGCCAGCAGCTCCCGGGACAGAAATCCTGTTAAGCAGTTCTTC. It specifies CASSSRDRNPVKQFF.

This chain links TRBV15 with TRBJ1-2, with 7 bases matching TRBD1. Trimming took 0 bases from V and 2 from J; bases not matched to a gene: 0. Per the germline V gene, CDR1 is LNHNV and CDR2 is YYDKDF (reference sequence). The CDR3 length is 14 residues. The DNA for the CDR3 is TGTGCCACCAGCAGAGACAGGGGGAACTATGGCTACACCTTC. Translation: CATSRDRGNYGYTF.

The chain is built from TRBV7-8 and TRBJ1-1; D gene ambiguous. The CDR3 length is 12 residues. Trimming left V 5 bases short and J 4 bases short, with 8 bases between. Germline loops: CDR1 SGHVS, CDR2 FQNEAQ. CDR3 sequence reads: CASSPRGTEAFF. In nucleotides, the CDR3 is TGTGCCAGCAGCCCCCGAGGCACTGAAGCTTTCTTT.

Regarding this clone: The junction and the germline gene differ at one end; a read error may be behind it. The rearrangement joins TRBV18 to TRBJ1-1; 9 bases map to TRBD1. This CDR3 contains 15 residues. Germline CDR1 reads KGHSH; CDR2 reads LQKENI. DNA for the CDR3: TGTGCCAGCTCACTAACCGGACAGGGGAACATTGAAGCTTTCTTT. It is translated as CASSLTGQGNIEAFF.

About this clone itself: Other DNA sequences of this sample code for an identical CDR3. The V call is TRBV3-1 (or the pseudogene TRBV3-2), the J call TRBJ1-2, with TRBD1 matching over 7 bases. CDR1 and CDR2 (germline): LGHDT, YNNKEL (reference sequence). Trimming cost V 4 bases and J 6 bases; bases outside gene matches: 2. The CDR3 runs 12 residues. CDR3 region: CASSLQGDGYTF. The CDR3, as DNA: TGTGCCAGCAGCCTCCAGGGGGATGGCTACACCTTC.

The V call is TRBV5-1, the J call TRBJ2-1, with 12 nucleotides matching TRBD2. CDR1 is SGHRS and CDR2 is YFSETQ in the germline V gene. This CDR3 has 16 amino acids. V was pared by 1 base and J by 4 bases, with 3 bases of the junction left unmatched. CDR3 DNA sequence: TGCGCCAGCAGCTTGACTAGCGGGAGGCCATACAATGAGCAGTTCTTC. Its translation: CASSLTSGRPYNEQFF.

This clone was recorded once. This rearrangement joins TRBV27 to TRBJ1-1; 9 bases match TRBD1. V shed 3 bases and J 1 base; nucleotides not matched to a gene: 0. The CDR3 totals 14 residues. Germline CDR1 is MNHEY and CDR2 is SMNVEV (reference sequence). The CDR3 region is CASSLGQGNTEAFF. The CDR3 nucleotides read TGTGCCAGCAGTTTGGGACAGGGGAACACTGAAGCTTTCTTT.

Points on this clone: At the DNA level, this CDR3 is encoded by other sequences in the same sample as well. This chain links TRBV5-1 with TRBJ2-3; 7 bases align to TRBD2. Trimming took 2 bases from V and 0 from J; bases not matched to a gene: 0. CDR3 length: 14 amino acids. Germline-derived CDR1 and CDR2 are SGHRS and YFSETQ. The CDR3: CASSLAGSTDTQYF. In DNA, the CDR3 is TGCGCCAGCAGCTTAGCGGGAAGCACAGATACGCAGTATTTT.

The V and J genes are TRBV12-3 or TRBV12-4 and TRBJ1-3; D call uncertain. V lost 1 base and J 0 bases, leaving 1 base between the germline ends. CDR3 length: 13 amino acids. The CDR3 bases are TGTGCCAGCAGTTTAGTCTCTGGAAACACCATATATTTT. Its translation is CASSLVSGNTIYF.

This sequence joins TRBV28 and TRBJ2-5; 7 nucleotides line up with TRBD2. V was clipped by 3 bases and J by 2 bases; unmatched bases: 9. CDR3 length: 16 amino acids. The germline CDR1 and CDR2 sequences are MDHEN and SYDVKM. The CDR3 region is CASSFRSTSRQETQYF. The CDR3 nucleotides read TGTGCCAGCAGTTTTCGTTCGACTAGCAGACAAGAGACCCAGTACTTC.